Below are 24 T cell receptor beta chains sequenced from a single sample in a study of T cells in Graves' hyperthyroidism and ophthalmopathy. It was RNA transcripts that yielded the amplified TCR beta CDR3 regions. A first-round RT-PCR of the TCR CDR3 used the HTBI primer set. From the multiplex PCR reads, TCRdb called clonotypes with MiXCR, one entry per CDR3 protein. The sample has about 760,000 distinct CDR3 sequences, about 35% seen once; the top ten hold around 31%. Sequencing was done on a sample of blood. These receptors all stem from a woman in her 40s with Graves' hyperthyroidism.

This clonotype was recorded many times. This chain uses TRBV15 with TRBJ2-5; possibly TRBD1 or TRBD2 for D (6 bases each). The length of the CDR3 is 15 residues. Germline V gene sequence: CDR1 LNHNV, CDR2 YYDKDF (reference sequence). V lost 0 bases, J lost 4 bases, and 12 bases lay in between. CDR3 coding DNA: TGTGCCACCAGCAGAGATCCCAGGGGAGGAGAGACCCAGTACTTC. Translation: CATSRDPRGGETQYF.

In this sample, this clonotype turned up a few times. The chain is built from TRBV2 and TRBJ2-7; D is possibly TRBD1 or TRBD2 (5 bases each). The CDR3 totals 16 residues. V was pared by 6 bases and J by 3 bases, with 21 bases between. The germline V gene has CDR1 SNHLY and CDR2 FYNNEI. The CDR3 here is CASRPLQTVRDYEQYF. The CDR3, as DNA: TGTGCCAGCAGGCCCCTACAGACAGTTCGGGACTACGAGCAGTACTTC. Combining the CDR3 with reference TRBV2 and TRBJ2-7 gives the whole variable domain EPEVTQTPSHQVTQMGQEVILRCVPISNHLYFYWYRQILGQKVEFLVSFYNNEISEKSEIFDDQFSVERPDGSNFTLKIRSTKLEDSAMYFCASRPLQTVRDYEQYFGPGTRLTVT.

A few counts support this clonotype. This chain joins TRBV6-6 and TRBJ1-1; D is perhaps TRBD1 (5 bases). V was shortened by 0 bases and J by 4 bases, with 15 bases between the two germline ends. The length of the CDR3 is 16 residues. The germline V gene encodes CDR1 MNHNY and CDR2 SVGAGI (reference sequence). The CDR3 sequence is CASSYSIGGRITEAFF. The CDR3 DNA reads TGTGCCAGCAGTTACTCGATTGGGGGGAGGATCACTGAAGCTTTCTTT.

In this sample, this clonotype turned up many times. The gene calls are TRBV29-1 and TRBJ2-7; D gene ambiguous. Germline V CDR1 and CDR2: SQVTM, ANQGSEA. The CDR3 contains 10 residues. Trimming took off 8 bases at V and 7 bases at J, with 12 bases between the two ends. The CDR3 loop reads CSPPLGEQYF. The CDR3 DNA reads TGCAGCCCTCCTCTGGGGGAGCAGTACTTC.

V gene TRBV4-3 combines with J gene TRBJ1-1, with D unresolved. CDR3 length: 15 amino acids. The V gene lost 1 base and the J gene lost 0 bases, with 9 bases spanning the gap. In germline, CDR1 is LGHNA, CDR2 YSLEER. The CDR3 sequence: CASSQALQLNTEAFF. The CDR3 DNA reads as TGCGCCAGCAGCCAAGCGCTTCAGCTGAACACTGAAGCTTTCTTT.

The genes are TRBV15 and TRBJ2-7; no definite D call. The V gene's germline CDR1 is LNHNV and CDR2 YYDKDF (reference sequence). The V end lost 1 base, the J end lost 3 bases, and 7 bases lay between the germline ends. CDR3 size: 13 residues. The DNA for the CDR3 is TGTGCCACCAGCAGAGGAATTGACTACGAGCAGTACTTC. It yields the protein CATSRGIDYEQYF.

This chain uses TRBV29-1 with TRBJ2-5, with a possible D match to TRBD2 (5 bases). Between the trimmed V and J ends, which lost 4 bases and 7 bases, there was a span of 13 bases. This CDR3 is built from 12 residues. Germline V gives CDR1 SQVTM, CDR2 ANQGSEA. The CDR3: CSVVPLEGTQYF. CDR3 nucleotide sequence: TGCAGCGTTGTACCTCTCGAGGGGACCCAGTACTTC.

This clonotype was counted many times. The J gene is TRBJ1-1, the V gene TRBV7-2; D is perhaps TRBD1 (5 bases). V was pared by 5 bases and J by 7 bases, with 11 bases between. The germline V gene has CDR1 SGHTA and CDR2 FQGNSA. The CDR3 is made up of 12 amino acids. The CDR3: CASSPGTIEAFF. CDR3 coding DNA: TGTGCCAGCAGCCCAGGGACTATTGAAGCTTTCTTT.

CDR3 sequence reads: CSATSGTSGRNLYEQYF. The CDR3, as DNA: TGCAGTGCTACATCCGGGACTAGCGGGAGGAACCTCTACGAGCAGTACTTC. V usage is TRBV20-1 and J usage is TRBJ2-7; 15 bases map to TRBD2. With 4 bases clipped from V and 3 bases from J, the junction kept 10 bases outside the gene matches. The CDR3 has 17 amino acids. Germline V gene sequence: CDR1 DFQATT, CDR2 SNEGSKA (reference sequence).

This chain joins TRBV19 and TRBJ1-1; no clear D gene. Germline-derived CDR1 and CDR2 are LNHDA and SQIVND (reference sequence). Trimming stripped 6 bases from V and 4 bases from J, with 12 bases between. This CDR3 region has 13 residues. CDR3 bases: TGTGCCAGTAGCAGGAGAGGGATCACTGAAGCTTTCTTT. Amino acid sequence: CASSRRGITEAFF.

Turning to this clonotype: It may be a read error: a sequence one base away is much more abundant. The V and J genes are TRBV12-3 or TRBV12-4 and TRBJ1-2; D might be TRBD1 (6 bases). The CDR3 consists of 14 residues. Trimming left V 6 bases short and J 2 bases short, with 13 bases between. The CDR3 protein is CASSVSQGNYGYTF. CDR3 nucleotides: TGTGCCAGCAGCGTGTCACAGGGCAACTATGGCTACACCTTC.

V is TRBV20-1 and J is TRBJ1-2, with 7 bases lining up with TRBD1. V trimming: 3 bases; J trimming: 8 bases; junction bases outside the gene matches: 15. CDR1 is DFQATT, CDR2 SNEGSKA, per germline (reference sequence). The CDR3 is 15 residues long. CDR3 sequence: CSARNDRERLRGYTF. As DNA, the CDR3 is TGCAGTGCTAGGAATGACAGGGAACGGTTGCGGGGCTACACCTTC.

This clonotype was seen repeatedly, ten times or more. J is TRBJ1-2 and V is TRBV7-2; 8 bases are shared with TRBD1. With 1 base clipped from V and 8 bases from J, the junction kept 9 bases outside the gene matches. In germline, CDR1 is SGHTA, CDR2 FQGNSA. The CDR3 is 15 amino acids. The CDR3 is CASSLVAGQGGGYTF. The CDR3 nucleotides read TGTGCCAGCAGCTTAGTAGCCGGACAGGGAGGGGGCTACACCTTC.

This clonotype was counted at least ten times. The chain couples TRBV24-1 to TRBJ1-2; D remains ambiguous. V dropped 3 bases and J dropped 6 bases, with 4 bases sitting between them. CDR3 length: 11 amino acids. Germline V lookup: CDR1 KGHDR, CDR2 SFDVKD. Here the CDR3 DNA reads TGTGCCACCAGTGATCAGAATGGCTACACCTTC. It translates to CATSDQNGYTF.

In this sample, this clonotype turned up a few times. The chain is built from TRBV20-1 and TRBJ1-1; 12 bases map to TRBD1. CDR1 and CDR2 (germline): DFQATT, SNEGSKA (reference sequence). There are 15 residues in the CDR3. The ends lost 6 bases at V and 5 bases at J; junction bases unmatched: 10. In DNA, the CDR3 is TGCAGTGCGAGACCGGGGACAGGGGGCGCGACTGAAGCTTTCTTT. It codes for CSARPGTGGATEAFF.

The rearrangement uses TRBV9 and TRBJ2-7; maybe TRBD1 (6 bases). Trimming stripped 0 bases from V and 4 bases from J, with 14 bases between. CDR3 length: 15 residues. CDR1 is SGDLS and CDR2 is YYNGEE in the germline V gene. The CDR3 sequence: CASSVGGDTGYEQYF. CDR3 nucleotide sequence: TGTGCCAGCAGCGTAGGAGGGGACACTGGATACGAGCAGTACTTC. The full variable domain, completed using reference TRBV9 and TRBJ2-7, is DSGVTQTPKHLITATGQRVTLRCSPRSGDLSVYWYQQSLDQGLQFLIQYYNGEERAKGNILERFSAQQFPDLHSELNLSSLELGDSALYFCASSVGGDTGYEQYFGPGTRLTVT.

This clonotype was observed a few times. V and J are TRBV2 and TRBJ2-2; D is ambiguous. The CDR3 loop spans 15 amino acids. Trimming pared 5 bases from V and 0 bases from J, leaving 10 bases between. Germline V CDR1 and CDR2: SNHLY, FYNNEI. The chain's CDR3 is CASSPRYSNTGELFF. In DNA, the CDR3 is TGTGCCAGCAGTCCGCGCTACTCGAACACCGGGGAGCTGTTTTTT.

This clonotype was counted many times. The gene calls are TRBV7-2 and TRBJ1-1; D is unclear. Germline V gene data show CDR1 as SGHTA and CDR2 as FQGNSA. The CDR3 totals 11 residues. V was cut by 7 bases and J by 3 bases, with 6 bases left in between. In DNA form, the CDR3 reads TGTGCCAGCACCTTCGACACTGAAGCTTTCTTT. This translates into CASTFDTEAFF.

This clonotype was found many times. The J gene is TRBJ2-7, the V gene TRBV7-9; 13 bases agree with TRBD2. The CDR3 sequence is 15 residues long. Germline V gives CDR1 SEHNR, CDR2 FQNEAQ (reference sequence). The trim removed 4 bases at V and 5 bases at J, leaving 5 bases unmatched. The CDR3 is CASSSRGLAGDEQYF. Here the CDR3 DNA reads TGTGCCAGCAGCTCGAGAGGACTAGCGGGAGACGAGCAGTACTTC.

The J gene is TRBJ1-1, the V gene TRBV19, with D possibly being TRBD1 (6 bases). The length of the CDR3 is 14 residues. Germline V gene lookup returns CDR1 LNHDA and CDR2 SQIVND (reference sequence). V was cut by 4 bases and J by 5 bases, with 14 bases left in between. As DNA, the CDR3 is TGTGCCAGTAGTACCAAAGGGGGAGGAACTGAAGCTTTCTTT. Its protein is CASSTKGGGTEAFF.

The table lists this clonotype with a few counts. The chain uses TRBV5-1 and TRBJ2-7, with 7 bases lining up with TRBD2. Germline loops: CDR1 SGHRS, CDR2 YFSETQ. The CDR3 totals 16 residues. Trimming removed 4 bases from V and 2 bases from J; junction bases left unmatched: 12. The DNA of the CDR3 is TGCGCCAGCAGCCAAGATGTGGCGGGAGTCCCCTACGAGCAGTACTTC. Amino acids: CASSQDVAGVPYEQYF.

This clonotype was observed many times. CDR3 DNA: TGCGCCAGCAGATTAGACGTCGGACCGAATTCACCCCTCCACTTT. It is translated as CASRLDVGPNSPLHF. V is TRBV5-1 and J is TRBJ1-6; D remains unclear. The germline CDR1 and CDR2 sequences are SGHRS and YFSETQ. The length of the CDR3 is 15 residues. V lost 5 bases to trimming and J lost 7 bases, with 16 bases between them.

As to this clonotype: Sequence at one end of the junction differs from germline and may be a read error. V gene TRBV10-2 combines with J gene TRBJ2-5; 10 nucleotides match TRBD2. Germline loops: CDR1 WSHSY, CDR2 SAAADI. CDR3 length equals 15 residues. The CDR3 reads CASSDPLAGEETQYF. The CDR3 DNA follows: TGTGCCAGCAGCGATCCGCTAGCGGGAGAGGAGACCCAGTACTTC.

V gene TRBV11-3 combines with J gene TRBJ1-1; 9 nucleotides match TRBD1. The CDR3 contains 15 residues. CDR1 and CDR2 (germline): SGHNT, YENEEA. The V and J ends lost 2 bases and 6 bases, in that order; junction bases with no gene match: 7. DNA for the CDR3: TGTGCCAGCAGCTTATCGAACGGACAGGGGCCTGAAGCTTTCTTT. It is translated as CASSLSNGQGPEAFF. Full variable domain (outside the CDR3, taken from reference TRBV11-3 and TRBJ1-1): EAGVVQSPRYKIIEKKQPVAFWCNPISGHNTLYWYLQNLGQGPELLIRYENEEAVDDSQLPKDRFSAERLKGVDSTLKIQPAELGDSAVYLCASSLSNGQGPEAFFGQGTRLTVV.